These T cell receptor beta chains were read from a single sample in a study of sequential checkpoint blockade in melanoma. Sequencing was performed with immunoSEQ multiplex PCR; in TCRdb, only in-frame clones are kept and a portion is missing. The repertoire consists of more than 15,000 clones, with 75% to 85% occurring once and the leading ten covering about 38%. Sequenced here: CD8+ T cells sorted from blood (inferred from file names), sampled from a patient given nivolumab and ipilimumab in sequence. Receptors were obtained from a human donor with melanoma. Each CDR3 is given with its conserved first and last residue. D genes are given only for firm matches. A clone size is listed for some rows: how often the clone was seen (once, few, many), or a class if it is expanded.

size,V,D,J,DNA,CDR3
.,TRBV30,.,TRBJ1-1,TGTGCCTGCCGAAAGGAGACTGAAGCTTTCTTT,CACRKETEAFF
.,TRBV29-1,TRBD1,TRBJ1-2,TGCAGCGCCCTGAGACAGGGTATACATGGCTACACCTTC,CSALRQGIHGYTF
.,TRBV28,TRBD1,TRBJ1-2,TGTGCCAGCAGTCACGGACAGGGGGCGCGAGGCTACACCTTC,CASSHGQGARGYTF
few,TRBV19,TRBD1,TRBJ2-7,TGTGCCAGTAGTATCGGACAGGGTACCTACGAGCAGTACTTC,CASSIGQGTYEQYF
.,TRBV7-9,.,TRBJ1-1,TGTGCCAGCAGCAAACTCGGGGACACTGAAGCTTTCTTT,CASSKLGDTEAFF
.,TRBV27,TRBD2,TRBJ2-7,TGTGCCAGCAGTTTGGGTAGCGGGAGTTACGAGCAGTACTTC,CASSLGSGSYEQYF
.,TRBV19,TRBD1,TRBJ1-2,TGTGCCAGTAGACCCTGGGACAGTCTTGGTTACAGCTATGGCTACACCTTC,CASRPWDSLGYSYGYTF
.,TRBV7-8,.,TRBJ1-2,TGTGCCAGCAGCCAGACCGGAGGGTATGGCTACACCTTC,CASSQTGGYGYTF
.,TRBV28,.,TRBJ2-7,TGTGCCAGCAGTTTTGAGGGATACGAGCAGTACTTC,CASSFEGYEQYF
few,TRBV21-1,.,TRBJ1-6,TGTGCCAGCAGCTTACGGGGAGAGGGTAATTCACCCCTCCACTTT,CASSLRGEGNSPLHF
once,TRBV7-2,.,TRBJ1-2,TGTGCCAGCAGCTTGGGGGGGCTCGTCTATGGCTACACCTTC,CASSLGGLVYGYTF